The source of this TCR beta chain is a study of CD8+CD57+ T cells in acquired aplastic anemia. It was genomic DNA that served as the template for profiling TCR beta VDJ and CDR3. TCRdb re-called the reads through MiXCR, storing one row per CDR3 protein. This table holds around 500,000 distinct CDR3 sequences, around 30% found once. CDR1 is MNHNS and CDR2 is SASEGT in the germline V gene. The V and J ends lost 5 bases and 2 bases, in that order; junction bases with no gene match: 13. CDR3 length equals 17 residues. It was patients with CD8+CD57+ cell expansion by flow cytometry who were chosen for sequencing.

The TCR sequence derives from a human donor with aplastic anemia. The rearrangement joins TRBV6-1 to TRBJ2-7, with TRBD1 matching over 9 bases. Source material: sorted CD4+, CD8+, or CD8+CD57+ T cells (not recorded which) from PBMCs. The CDR3 loop is CASSKNYPGQGPYEQYF. The CDR3 nucleotides are TGTGCCAGCAGTAAGAACTACCCGGGACAGGGCCCCTACGAGCAGTACTTC.